The present T cell receptor (beta chain) was sequenced within a study of vaccination effects on CD4 cells after COVID-19. In the case of this clone: Its antigen is still unknown.

Within the ViraFEST assay, antigen-specific CD4+ T cells underwent expansion with viral peptide pools prior to sequencing. Culture proceeded for 10 days, and CD4+ T cells were then isolated. Nucleocapsid antibodies stayed negative before and after vaccination, showing no earlier SARS-CoV-2 infection. Wells each received around 2.1 million PBMC, cultured with 10 IU/ml IL-2 and about 10 ug/ml peptides. The CDR3 spans 14 residues. Germline V CDR1 and CDR2: SGHRS, YFSETQ. V lost 0 bases to trimming and J lost 6 bases, with 10 bases between them. This table comes from immunoSEQ multiplex PCR, and its TCRdb copy is limited to in-frame clones, with some not included. The data hold 40,000 to 45,000 clones, with around three quarters observed a single time.

The J gene is TRBJ2-1, the V gene TRBV5-1; D is uncertain. Sequences were derived from CD4+ T cells from PBMCs cultured with HCoV-NL63 spike peptides, sampled before COVID-19 vaccination. The TCR sequence derives from a human donor who received a COVID-19 vaccine. The CDR3 DNA is TGCGCCAGCAGCTTGGTAGGTAGCAGCAATGAGCAGTTCTTC. Translating it yields CASSLVGSSNEQFF.